The present entry profiles one T cell receptor (beta chain) with its context. Its antigen is still unknown. The record originates from a study of CD8 T cells in ankylosing spondylitis. General observations from the study: Reportedly, disease-linked clones are significantly enriched in ankylosing spondylitis patients' matched synovial fluid. A TCR beta motif made of fewer than 10 highly homologous variants seemed typical of ankylosing spondylitis blood.

The CDR3 covers 11 residues. From germline, CDR1 is DFQATT and CDR2 SNEGSKA (reference sequence). Making the TCR beta libraries involved quantitative 5'-RACE with molecular barcodes. TCRdb itself ran the 5' RACE reads through MiXCR, one entry per CDR3 protein. Altogether 750,000 to 850,000 distinct CDR3 sequences are present, about an eighth being singletons, with the ten largest covering 0.45% to 0.6%. Sequenced input: blood, either unsorted or a sorted T cell fraction (not recorded which). The TCR sequence derives from a male donor with ankylosing spondylitis. The V call is TRBV20-1, the J call TRBJ2-7, with 8 bases lining up with TRBD1. The CDR3 here is CSKDRGYFQYF. CDR3 in DNA: TGCAGCAAAGACAGGGGCTATTTCCAGTACTTC.